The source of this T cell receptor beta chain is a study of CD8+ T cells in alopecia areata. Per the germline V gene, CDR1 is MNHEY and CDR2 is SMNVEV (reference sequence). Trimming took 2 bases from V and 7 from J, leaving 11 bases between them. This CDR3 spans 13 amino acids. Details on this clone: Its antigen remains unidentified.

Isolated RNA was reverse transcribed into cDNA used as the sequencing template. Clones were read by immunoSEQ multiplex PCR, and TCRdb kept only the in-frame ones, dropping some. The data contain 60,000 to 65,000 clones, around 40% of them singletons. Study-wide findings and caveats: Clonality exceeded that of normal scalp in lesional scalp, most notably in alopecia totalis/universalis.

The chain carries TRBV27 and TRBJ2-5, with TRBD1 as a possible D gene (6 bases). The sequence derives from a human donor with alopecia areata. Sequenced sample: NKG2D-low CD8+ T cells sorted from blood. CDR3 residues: CASSLGGGWTQYF. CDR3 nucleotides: TGTGCCAGCAGTTTAGGGGGCGGATGGACCCAGTACTTC.